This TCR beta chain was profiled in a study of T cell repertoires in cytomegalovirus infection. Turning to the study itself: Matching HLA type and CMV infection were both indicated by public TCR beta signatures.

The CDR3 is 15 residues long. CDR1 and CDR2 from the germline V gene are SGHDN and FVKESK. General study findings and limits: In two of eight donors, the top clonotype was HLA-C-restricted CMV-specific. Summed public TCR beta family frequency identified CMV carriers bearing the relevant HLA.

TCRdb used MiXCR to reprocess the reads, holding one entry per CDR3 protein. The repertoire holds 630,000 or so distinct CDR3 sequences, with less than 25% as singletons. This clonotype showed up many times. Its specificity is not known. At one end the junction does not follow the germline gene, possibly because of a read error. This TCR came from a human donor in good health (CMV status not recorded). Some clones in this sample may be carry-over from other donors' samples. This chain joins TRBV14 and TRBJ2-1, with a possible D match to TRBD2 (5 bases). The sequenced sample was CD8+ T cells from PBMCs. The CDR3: CASSQDLGSYNEQFF. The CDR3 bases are TGCGCCAGCAGCCAAGATCTGGGGAGCTACAATGAGCAGTTCTTC.